A selection of T cell receptor beta chains follows, all from one sample in a study of shared T cell receptors in the human thymus. Sequenced by immunoSEQ multiplex PCR; TCRdb stores in-frame clones only, minus some. This sample has about 660,000 clones, with more than 75% found just once. The sample was also linked to a second study, of human thymus T cells.

The sequencing sample was made of thymocytes. Receptor source: a boy in the first two years of life with a congenital heart defect. Each CDR3 is given with its conserved first and last residue. Fields, in order: J gene, D gene, V gene, clone size, CDR3 DNA, CDR3 protein. D genes are given only for firm matches. Not all rows give a size; the values are once, few, many and, for expanded clones, a class.

TRBJ2-7	TRBD2	TRBV29-1	NA	TGCAGCGTCCGGCGGGGGGGCCACGAGCAGTACTTC	CSVRRGGHEQYF
TRBJ1-1	NA	TRBV2	NA	TGTGCCAGCAGCAACAAAAAAGGGGAGGCTGGAGCTTTCTTT	CASSNKKGEAGAFF
TRBJ1-2	TRBD1	TRBV14	few	TGTGCCAGCAGCCTGGACAGGTTCTATGGCTACACCTTC	CASSLDRFYGYTF
TRBJ2-3	NA	TRBV28	once	TGTGCCAGCAGTTTACTCCGACTGAGCACAGATACGCAGTATTTT	CASSLLRLSTDTQYF
TRBJ1-5	TRBD1	TRBV4-3	NA	TGCGCCAGCAGCCAAGATCATCGGACAGGCGGTTTGTTTCAGCCCCAGCATTTT	CASSQDHRTGGLFQPQHF
TRBJ2-1	NA	TRBV4-1	NA	TGCGCCAGCAGCCAAGATACGCGGGGCTTAAAACGCAATGAGCAGTTCTTC	CASSQDTRGLKRNEQFF
TRBJ2-7	TRBD1	TRBV6-1	once	TGTGCCAGCAGTGAAAGCGGGACAGGGACGCACGAGCAGTACTTC	CASSESGTGTHEQYF
TRBJ1-5	NA	TRBV18	NA	TGTGCCAGCTCCACCAGGGAAGATCTTTATCAGCCCCAGCATTTT	CASSTREDLYQPQHF
TRBJ1-2	TRBD1	TRBV12-5	NA	TGTGCTAGTGGTTTGGCATCTAGGACAGGGAGCCGCTATGGCTACACCTTC	CASGLASRTGSRYGYTF
TRBJ1-3	TRBD1	TRBV6-5	NA	TGTGCCAGCAGGGAGACAGGGAGTGGAAACACCATATATTTT	CASRETGSGNTIYF
TRBJ1-6	TRBD1	TRBV28	NA	TGTGCCACCCACAGGGGCTGGAATTCACCCCTCCACTTT	CATHRGWNSPLHF
TRBJ2-7	NA	TRBV5-1	NA	TGCGCCAGCAGCTTCATTGGGGGCGCCTACGAGCAGTACTTC	CASSFIGGAYEQYF
TRBJ2-7	NA	TRBV6-6	NA	TGTGCCAGCAGCGGGGGAGGATCCTACGAGCAGTACTTC	CASSGGGSYEQYF
TRBJ1-2	TRBD1	TRBV19	NA	TGTGCCAGTACCGGAACACAGGGGGCGAAAGGCTACACCTTC	CASTGTQGAKGYTF
TRBJ1-1	TRBD1	TRBV6-6	NA	TGTGCCAGCAGTTACTCGTCAGGGGGCGAAGCTTTCTTT	CASSYSSGGEAFF
TRBJ2-7	TRBD2	TRBV18	NA	TGTGCCAGCTCACGAGAAGGACTAGCATCCTCCTACGAGCAGTACTTC	CASSREGLASSYEQYF
TRBJ2-5	TRBD2	TRBV6-6	few	TGTGCCAGCAGTTACAGCGGGGAAGAGACCCAGTACTTC	CASSYSGEETQYF
TRBJ1-6	NA	TRBV9	NA	TGTGCCAGCAGCGCCTGGAACCCCGGGAACACCTCACCCCTCCACTTT	CASSAWNPGNTSPLHF